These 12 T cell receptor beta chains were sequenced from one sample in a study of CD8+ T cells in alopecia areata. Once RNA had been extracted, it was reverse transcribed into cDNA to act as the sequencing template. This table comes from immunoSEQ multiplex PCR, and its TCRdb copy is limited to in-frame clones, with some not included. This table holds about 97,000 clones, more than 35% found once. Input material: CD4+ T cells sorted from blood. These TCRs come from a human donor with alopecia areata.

Here the CDR3 DNA reads TGCAGTGCCCCCGGTACAGATACGCAGTATTTT. It translates to CSAPGTDTQYF. The chain couples TRBV20-1 to TRBJ2-3; D gene uncertain. The ends were cut back, 6 bases at V and 3 bases at J, with 7 bases in the middle. From germline, CDR1 is DFQATT and CDR2 SNEGSKA (reference sequence). CDR3 length: 11 residues.

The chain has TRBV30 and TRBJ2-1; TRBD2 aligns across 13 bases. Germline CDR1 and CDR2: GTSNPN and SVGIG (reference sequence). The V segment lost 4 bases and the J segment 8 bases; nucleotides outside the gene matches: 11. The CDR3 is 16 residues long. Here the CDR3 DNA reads TGTGCCTGGAACCCGGGACTAGCGGGACTAGTAGATGAGCAGTTCTTC. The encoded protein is CAWNPGLAGLVDEQFF.

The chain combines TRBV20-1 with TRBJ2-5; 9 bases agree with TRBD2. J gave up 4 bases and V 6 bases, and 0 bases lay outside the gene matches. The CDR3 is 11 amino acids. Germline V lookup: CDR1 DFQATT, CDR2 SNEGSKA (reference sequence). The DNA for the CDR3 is TGCAGTGCGACTAGCGGAGAGACCCAGTACTTC. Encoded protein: CSATSGETQYF.

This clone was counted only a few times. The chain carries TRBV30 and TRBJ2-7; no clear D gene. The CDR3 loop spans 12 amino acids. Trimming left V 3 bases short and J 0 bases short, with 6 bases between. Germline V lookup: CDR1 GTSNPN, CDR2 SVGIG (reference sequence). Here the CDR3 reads CAWRALSYEQYF. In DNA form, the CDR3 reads TGTGCCTGGAGGGCCCTCTCCTACGAGCAGTACTTC.

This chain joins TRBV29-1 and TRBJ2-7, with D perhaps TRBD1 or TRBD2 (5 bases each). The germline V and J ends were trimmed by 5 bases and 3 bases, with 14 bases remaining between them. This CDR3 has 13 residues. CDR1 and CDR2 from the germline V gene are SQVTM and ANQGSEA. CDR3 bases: TGCAGCGTTCTCGGAGGTGGGGGCTACGAGCAGTACTTC. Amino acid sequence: CSVLGGGGYEQYF.

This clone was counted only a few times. The chain's CDR3 is CASRPDRFGGYTF. CDR3 coding DNA: TGTGCCAGCAGACCGGACAGGTTCGGGGGCTACACCTTC. The chain has TRBV28 and TRBJ1-2; 7 bases are a match to TRBD1. CDR1 is MDHEN and CDR2 is SYDVKM in the germline V gene. CDR3 size: 13 residues. V lost 6 bases to trimming and J lost 8 bases; unmatched junction nucleotides: 9.

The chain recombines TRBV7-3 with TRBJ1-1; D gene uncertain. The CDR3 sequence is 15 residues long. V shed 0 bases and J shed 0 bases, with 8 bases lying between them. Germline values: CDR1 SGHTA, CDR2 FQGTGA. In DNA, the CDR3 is TGTGCCAGCAGCTTAACGGGTAACATGAACACTGAAGCTTTCTTT. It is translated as CASSLTGNMNTEAFF. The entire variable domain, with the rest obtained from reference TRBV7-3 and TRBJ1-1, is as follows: GAGVSQTPSNKVTEKGKYVELRCDPISGHTALYWYRQSLGQGPEFLIYFQGTGAADDSGLPNDRFFAVRPEGSVSTLKIQRTERGDSAVYLCASSLTGNMNTEAFFGQGTRLTVV.

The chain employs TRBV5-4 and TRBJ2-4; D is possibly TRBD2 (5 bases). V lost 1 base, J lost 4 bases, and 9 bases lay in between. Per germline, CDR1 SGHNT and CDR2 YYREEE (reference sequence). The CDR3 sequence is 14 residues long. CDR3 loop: CASSLYSGKNIQYF. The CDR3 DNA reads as TGTGCCAGCAGCTTGTACAGCGGTAAAAACATTCAGTACTTC.

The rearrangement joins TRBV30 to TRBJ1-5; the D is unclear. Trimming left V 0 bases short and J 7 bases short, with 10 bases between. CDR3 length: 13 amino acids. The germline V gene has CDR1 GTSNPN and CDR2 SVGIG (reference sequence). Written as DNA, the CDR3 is TGTGCCTGGAGTGTACAAGATGGACAGCCCCAGCATTTT. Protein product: CAWSVQDGQPQHF.

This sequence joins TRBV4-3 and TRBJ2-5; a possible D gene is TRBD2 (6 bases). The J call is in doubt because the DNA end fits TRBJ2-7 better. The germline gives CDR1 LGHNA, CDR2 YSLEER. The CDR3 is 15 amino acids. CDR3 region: CASSPGLGRTYEQYF. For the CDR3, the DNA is TGCGCCAGCAGCCCGGGGTTAGGGAGGACCTACGAGCAGTACTTC.

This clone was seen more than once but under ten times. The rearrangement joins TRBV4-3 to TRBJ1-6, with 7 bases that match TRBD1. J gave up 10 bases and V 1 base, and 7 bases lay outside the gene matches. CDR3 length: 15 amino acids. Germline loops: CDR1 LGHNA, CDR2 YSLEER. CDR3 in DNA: TGCGCCAGCAGCCAAGTCACAGGGGTGGGATCACCCCTCCACTTT. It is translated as CASSQVTGVGSPLHF.

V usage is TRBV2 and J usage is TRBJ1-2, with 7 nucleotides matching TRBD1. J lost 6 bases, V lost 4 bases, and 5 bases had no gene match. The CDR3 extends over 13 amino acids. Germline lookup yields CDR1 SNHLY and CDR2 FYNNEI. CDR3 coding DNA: TGTGCCAGCAGTGGGGGGACAGTAGATGGCTACACCTTC. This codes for CASSGGTVDGYTF.